The 8 T cell receptor beta chains presented below share a single source sample, sequenced in a study of response to subunit inactivated influenza vaccine. In TCRdb, the RT-PCR reads were re-called with MiXCR into one record per CDR3 protein. This sample carries around 480,000 distinct CDR3 sequences, approximately 15% of them seen once, and the ten largest clones take 2.5% to 3.5%. Sample: CD4+ T cells sorted from PBMCs, taken less than 30 months after vaccination. These receptors were taken from a man aged 45 to 75 who received an inactivated influenza vaccine.

This sequence joins TRBV27 and TRBJ2-5; D is possibly TRBD1 or TRBD2 (5 bases each). The CDR3 totals 16 residues. V gave up 2 bases and J gave up 1 base, with 14 bases separating them. The germline CDR1 and CDR2 sequences are MNHEY and SMNVEV (reference sequence). As DNA, the CDR3 is TGTGCCAGCAGTTTAAGCGGACACCTGGTCCAAGAGACCCAGTACTTC. As protein: CASSLSGHLVQETQYF.

This clonotype was recorded many times. The chain recombines TRBV11-2 with TRBJ2-3; D unclear. The ends were cut back, 5 bases at V and 6 bases at J, with 18 bases in the middle. The CDR3 is made up of 15 amino acids. CDR1 and CDR2 (germline): SGHAT, FQNNGV. The CDR3 nucleotides read TGTGCCAGCAGCGCCTCCGGTGGATCTCCGGATACGCAGTATTTT. Protein: CASSASGGSPDTQYF.

This clonotype has more than one count but fewer than ten. This chain uses TRBV28 with TRBJ1-3; a weak D match, TRBD1 (6 bases). The length of the CDR3 is 17 residues. Trimming pared 4 bases from V and 3 bases from J, leaving 19 bases between. Germline V gives CDR1 MDHEN, CDR2 SYDVKM. The chain's CDR3 is CASSSPRGSPGGNTIYF. The CDR3 DNA follows: TGTGCCAGCAGTTCGCCCAGGGGTTCTCCCGGTGGAAACACCATATATTTT.

V gene TRBV3-1 combines with J gene TRBJ2-3; 10 bases map to TRBD2. CDR1 and CDR2 from the germline V gene are LGHDT and YNNKEL (reference sequence). The CDR3 sequence is 19 residues long. The V and J ends lost 11 bases and 4 bases, in that order; junction bases with no gene match: 24. The CDR3 reads CACTTWGLAGVGTADTQYF. The CDR3 DNA reads TGTGCCTGCACCACTTGGGGGCTAGCGGGAGTTGGCACAGCAGATACGCAGTATTTT.

The table lists this clonotype with a few counts. This chain uses TRBV3-1 with TRBJ1-5; 8 bases line up with TRBD1. Germline CDR1 reads LGHDT; CDR2 reads YNNKEL (reference sequence). The CDR3 consists of 17 residues. After removal of 2 bases from V and 7 bases from J, the junction contained 13 bases not matched to a gene. The CDR3 coding sequence is TGTGCCAGCAGCCAAACCTGGACAGGGAAATCTAGGCAGCCCCAGCATTTT. Protein product: CASSQTWTGKSRQPQHF. Drawing the rest from reference TRBV3-1 and TRBJ1-5, the complete variable domain is DTAVSQTPKYLVTQMGNDKSIKCEQNLGHDTMYWYKQDSKKFLKIMFSYNNKELIINETVPNRFSPKSPDKAHLNLHINSLELGDSAVYFCASSQTWTGKSRQPQHFGDGTRLSIL.

The chain joins TRBV5-5 to TRBJ2-3; TRBD2 is a possible D gene (5 bases). The CDR3 has 15 amino acids. The V gene lost 3 bases and the J gene lost 0 bases, with 11 bases spanning the gap. Germline V gene lookup returns CDR1 SGHKS and CDR2 YYEKEE (reference sequence). The CDR3 nucleotides are TGTGCCAGCAGCTATAGCGCCTTGAGCACAGATACGCAGTATTTT. Amino acid sequence: CASSYSALSTDTQYF.

This chain links TRBV28 with TRBJ2-7; possible D gene TRBD1, 6 bases. From germline, CDR1 is MDHEN and CDR2 SYDVKM. The V end lost 5 bases, the J end lost 5 bases, and 22 bases lay between the germline ends. The CDR3 is 16 amino acids. The CDR3 region is CASSLTGTLVPHEQYF. DNA of the CDR3: TGTGCCAGCAGTCTCACCGGGACACTGGTTCCCCACGAGCAGTACTTC.

This clonotype was detected a few times. The V gene is TRBV11-2, the J gene TRBJ1-2; D gene uncertain. Germline V gene data show CDR1 as SGHAT and CDR2 as FQNNGV. The length of the CDR3 is 15 residues. Between the trimmed V and J ends, which lost 0 bases and 2 bases, there was a span of 10 bases. CDR3 coding DNA: TGTGCCAGCAGCTTAGAGCGCCAGGCCAACTATGGCTACACCTTC. It translates to CASSLERQANYGYTF.